This T cell receptor (beta chain) is from a study of identical twins listed by TCRdb under 2016. General notes on the study: TCR alpha and beta repertoires from monozygotic twins, unrelated adults of various ages and cord blood were deep-sequenced to test whether fetal clonotypes persist. Replicate twin experiments were performed at different times using different library preparation protocols to rule out contamination. What the work shows at the level of the full study, not this receptor alone: Because the same donors could not be followed over many years, the conclusions depended on cross-sectional statistical analysis. In monozygotic twins, recombination models systematically underestimated out-of-frame TCR alpha sharing, but the models matched the sharing seen between unrelated individuals. Invariant T cells such as MAIT and iNKT could partly confound zero-insertion analyses, although diverse VJ usage argued against such confounding for most clonotypes. Out-of-frame TCR alpha sequences shared between twins showed an excess of low generation-probability sequences compared with coincidental sharing between unrelated individuals. Excess twin sharing in beta out-of-frame sequences was weaker because fewer shared sequences lowered the signal-to-noise ratio. Fewer insertions were carried by abundant cord blood beta clonotypes, a similar but weaker trend appeared in young adult naive repertoires, and no such trend appeared in memory repertoires.

Receptors were amplified or captured by 5' RACE. The instrument was an Illumina HiSeq 2000. A universal primer binding site was added through template switching, and the final cDNA carried a unique molecular identifier so that TCR cDNA molecules could be counted accurately. First-strand cDNA for TCR alpha and beta chains was synthesized from specific primers in the conserved constant-segment region. To control for contamination, every cDNA library was double barcoded, receiving both a SMART-Mk sample barcode and Illumina barcodes. TruSeq adapter sequences along with Illumina sample barcodes were introduced in two successive PCR steps. The TCR alpha and beta cDNA libraries were sequenced on the Illumina HiSeq platform using custom primers. Turning to the authors' computational methods: Raw reads were processed with MiGEC to extract unique molecular identifiers, and MiXCR was used to determine CDR3 positions. For each individual, recombination models were inferred using an EM algorithm with the repgenHMM and IGoR tools. Shared clonotypes were analyzed with the tcR package in R, and sharing was normalized by the product of cloneset sizes. To study raw recombination without the effects of thymic and clonal selection, out-of-frame nonproductive sequences were analyzed. Using fastp trimming at Q25 and MiXCR clonotype assembly, TCRdb reanalyzed the public sequencing data and kept in-frame beta chains. Each entry is one CDR3 protein sequence, shown with its most common DNA and genes. TCRdb assigned the V and J calls; the authors' analysis was not used. Here the sample has a few hundred thousand distinct CDR3 sequences; less than 20% occur a single time. About 12% of the sample is held by the ten biggest clonotypes.

All donors were healthy Caucasians. Three unrelated non-twin adults were additionally sequenced: a male aged 18 to 30, a male aged 50 to 59 and a female aged 50 to 59. Miltenyi CD45RO+ enrichment and human naive T-cell isolation kits were used to isolate memory (CD45RO+) and naive T cells from PBMC. Its CDR3 holds 13 amino acids, cysteine through phenylalanine. Only the CDR3 DNA stays, 39 bases, in frame from base 1. V trim: 4 bases; J trim: 10 bases; unmatched bases: 4. Looking up the germline V gene yields CDR1 SGHRS and CDR2 YFSETQ. The table lists this clonotype with many counts. Its antigen is not yet known. Per-base qualities were not stored, and no clone one base away is much larger.

Sequencing input: naive T cells sorted from blood. The cell subset or site label, as the study defines it: cells isolated with a human naive T-cell isolation kit. Rearrangement joined TRBV5-1 to TRBJ1-4, with TRBD1 identical over 10 junction bases. The receptor was isolated from a man in his fifties or sixties in good health. CDR3 reads: CASSGTGEGKLFF. The DNA is TGCGCCAGCAGCGGGACAGGGGAGGGAAAACTGTTTTTT.